This TCR beta chain is from a study of blood T cell repertoires in COVID-19. Produced via immunoSEQ multiplex PCR; TCRdb's table is partial and in-frame only. The data show 250,000 to 300,000 clones, with approximately 87% seen just once and roughly 4.5% held by the top ten. Only one count was recorded for this clone. The J segment lost 2 bases and the V segment lost 3 bases, leaving 5 bases of the junction unmatched. CDR3 length: 15 amino acids. Germline CDR1 reads LNHNV; CDR2 reads YYDKDF (reference sequence). The gene calls are TRBV15 and TRBJ2-3; 7 nucleotides match TRBD1. The sequencing sample was made of peripheral blood. This receptor was taken from a man aged 60 to 69 who had recovered from COVID-19. In nucleotides, the CDR3 is TGTGCCACCAGCAGGGGGACAGTCTCCACAGATACGCAGTATTTT. Its protein is CATSRGTVSTDTQYF.